This paragraph covers one TCR beta chain sequence. The clone's antigen remains unknown. No clone much larger than this one lies a single base away; base qualities are absent. CDR1 and CDR2, looked up from the germline V gene, are ENHRY and SYGVKD. CDR3 length: 15 amino acids, cysteine to phenylalanine. Of the read, only the CDR3 DNA is kept; its 45 bases are in frame from base 1. V is trimmed back by 2 bases and J by 2 bases, and the junction contains 3 bases that no gene match accounts for. In the prospective study, participants were about 18 to 95 years old, resided in about two dozen geographic areas of the United States, and were enrolled through a virtual design. To assign participants to cohorts, the prospective study relied on clinical history that participants themselves reported in a screening survey and a study questionnaire. ImmuneRACE Cohort 3 recovered participants were defined by two consecutive negative NP/OP PCR tests, healthcare professional clearance, or symptom resolution. In the prospective study, whole blood, serum and a nasopharyngeal or oropharyngeal swab were collected from each participant by mobile phlebotomists. Over a roughly 2-month period, participants in the prospective study had the option of providing additional blood draws and questionnaires. Before DNA extraction, blood samples from the prospective study were shipped at room temperature or frozen.

This record belongs to a study of blood T cell repertoires in COVID-19 (dated by TCRdb to 2020 to 2021). Regarding the research as a whole: Samples from collaborators originated in the United States, Italy and Spain and spanned both the acute and convalescent phases of COVID-19. The prospective study material was composed of cDNA or gDNA derived from T cells, B-cell-depleted T cells, or PBMCs. The dataset comprised deeply sampled blood TCRbeta repertoires from subjects exposed to, actively infected with, or recovered from COVID-19. The repertoires were released in a freely available public database intended as a resource for research on the immune response to SARS-CoV-2. Samples came from the ongoing ImmuneRACE study (first 160 participants) plus 1,254 subjects from 6 global collaborators. The sample metadata nearly always contained a de-identified subject ID, COVID-19 status, age in years and sex. Where available, HLA class I and class II types were taken from metadata supplied by the sample provider and were not determined by assay-based typing. Summary of the overall study and its limitations: How much clinical and demographic metadata was included differed by source and by participant, and the metadata was provided uncurated.

TCRbeta CDR3 regions were amplified from genomic DNA by means of the immunoSEQ Assay, a bias-controlled multiplex PCR. In the source study's methods: Nucleated cell counts per sample were estimated from amplification of reference gene primers within the assay. To quantify the absolute abundance of each unique TCRbeta CDR3 rearrangement, sequence reads were collapsed and filtered. Productive Simpson clonality was computed per sample as the square root of Simpson's diversity index over productive rearrangements. TCRdb's version of the immuneACCESS table is confined to in-frame rearrangements and falls short of the full clone set. An unresolved V gene accounts for under half of the shortfall where checked; the remainder is of unknown origin. For V, J and clone size, that table is used; D and trimming come from the DNA. Present in this sample are hundreds of thousands of clones, 87% of which were seen just once. The ten largest clonotypes hold about 6% of the sample.

The rearrangement joined TRBV10-3 to TRBJ1-5; 7 junctional bases match TRBD1. The sequence derives from a woman between 40 and 50 years old who had recovered from COVID-19. The specimen was PBMCs or T cells enriched from blood (not recorded which). Here is the DNA: TGTGCCATCAGTGAGAACACAGGGGGCAATCAGCCCCAGCATTTT. Translated, this is CAISENTGGNQPQHF.